A single sample gave rise to the 32 T cell receptor beta chains below, sequenced in a study of shared clonotypes between healthy human individuals. Sequenced by immunoSEQ multiplex PCR; TCRdb stores in-frame clones only, minus some. The table records roughly 2.2 million clones, more than 85% of them present only once. Sequences were obtained from naive CD4+ T cells from PBMCs. Sample subset: CD45RA+ positively selected. The receptor source for this set is a man younger than 30 in good health. Some clones in this sample may be carry-over from other donors' samples.

The chain recombines TRBV7-3 with TRBJ2-5; TRBD2 aligns across 12 bases. The J segment lost 5 bases and the V segment lost 5 bases, leaving 6 bases of the junction unmatched. The CDR3 consists of 15 residues. The V gene's germline CDR1 is SGHTA and CDR2 FQGTGA. The chain's CDR3 is CASSLAGGAKETQYF. CDR3 nucleotide sequence: TGTGCCAGCAGCCTAGCGGGAGGGGCTAAGGAGACCCAGTACTTC.

This clone was seen just once. V and J are TRBV11-2 and TRBJ2-5, with a weak D call TRBD1 (7 bases). This CDR3 has 14 amino acids. Germline CDR1 reads SGHAT; CDR2 reads FQNNGV. Trimming took off 3 bases at V and 4 bases at J, with 12 bases between the two ends. DNA for the CDR3: TGTGCCAGCAGCTTGGGCCAGGGGGGAGAGACCCAGTACTTC. This codes for CASSLGQGGETQYF.

This clone appeared once. The chain uses TRBV7-8 and TRBJ2-7, with 9 bases matching TRBD1. CDR3 length: 17 residues. Germline lookup yields CDR1 SGHVS and CDR2 FQNEAQ. V lost 3 bases and J lost 0; bases outside the gene matches: 9. The CDR3 reads CASSLEPGQGSSYEQYF. CDR3 nucleotides: TGTGCCAGCAGCTTGGAACCGGGACAGGGAAGCTCCTACGAGCAGTACTTC.

This clone is a singleton in its sample. V and J are TRBV18 and TRBJ2-1, with TRBD2 matching 10 bases. Trimming removed 3 bases from V and 11 bases from J; junction bases left unmatched: 10. The CDR3 is made up of 15 amino acids. The germline V gene has CDR1 KGHSH and CDR2 LQKENI. The CDR3 protein is CASSPATSGKMKQFF. The CDR3 DNA sequence: TGTGCCAGCTCACCCGCTACTAGCGGGAAGATGAAGCAGTTCTTC.

The chain's CDR3 is CASEDGLNQPQHF. CDR3 DNA sequence: TGTGCCAGTGAGGACGGGTTGAATCAGCCCCAGCATTTT. This rearrangement joins TRBV19 to TRBJ1-5; D remains unclear. The CDR3 sequence is 13 residues long. Germline CDR1 and CDR2: LNHDA and SQIVND (reference sequence). V lost 8 bases and J 4 bases, leaving 12 bases between the germline ends.

The chain couples TRBV5-4 to TRBJ1-1; no firm D call. Trimming stripped 4 bases from V and 1 base from J, with 14 bases between. Germline CDR1 SGHNT, CDR2 YYREEE (reference sequence). There are 15 residues in the CDR3. The CDR3 nucleotides read TGTGCCAGCAGCCTGGCAAATAAGGGGAACACTGAAGCTTTCTTT. Protein sequence: CASSLANKGNTEAFF.

V gene TRBV6-1 combines with J gene TRBJ1-6; tentative D call: TRBD1 (6 bases). V lost 0 bases and J lost 8, with 20 bases in between. CDR1 is MNHNS and CDR2 is SASEGT in the germline V gene. The CDR3 is 18 amino acids. CDR3: CASSEARSYRVNDSPLHF. In DNA form, the CDR3 reads TGTGCCAGCAGTGAAGCCAGGTCGTACAGGGTTAATGATTCACCCCTCCACTTT.

This chain joins TRBV10-2 and TRBJ1-1; D possibly corresponds to TRBD1 (6 bases). Germline lookup yields CDR1 WSHSY and CDR2 SAAADI. The CDR3 has 15 amino acids. V dropped 6 bases and J dropped 4 bases, with 18 bases sitting between them. The CDR3 nucleotides read TGCGCCAGCAGAGAGCCGGGACAAGCTGGCACTGAAGCTTTCTTT. Protein: CASREPGQAGTEAFF.

The chain has TRBV2 and TRBJ1-6, with D possibly being TRBD1 (6 bases). Trimming shortened V by 9 bases and J by 10 bases, and 16 bases separated the two germline ends. This CDR3 is built from 13 residues. Germline CDR1 SNHLY, CDR2 FYNNEI. The CDR3 loop reads CARRDNGGSPLHF. As DNA, the CDR3 is TGTGCCAGGAGGGACAATGGGGGCTCACCCCTCCACTTT.

The chain combines TRBV4-2 with TRBJ2-5; perhaps TRBD2 as D (5 bases). CDR1 is LGHNA and CDR2 is YNFKEQ in the germline V gene. The CDR3 is made up of 13 amino acids. V lost 0 bases, J lost 7 bases, and 9 bases lay in between. CDR3 DNA sequence: TGTGCCAGCAGCCAAGATTCGGGGAGGACCCAGTACTTC. Translated: CASSQDSGRTQYF.

The chain couples TRBV18 to TRBJ2-5; no clear D. Germline V CDR1 and CDR2: KGHSH, LQKENI. The CDR3 spans 16 residues. The germline V and J ends were trimmed by 6 bases and 0 bases, with 17 bases remaining between them. The CDR3 DNA is TGTGCCAGCTCCCCCCCTACTCCAGGTTACCAAGAGACCCAGTACTTC. Encoded protein: CASSPPTPGYQETQYF.

The genes are TRBV7-2 and TRBJ1-1; 8 bases line up with TRBD1. The germline V gene encodes CDR1 SGHTA and CDR2 FQGNSA. V was pared by 0 bases and J by 1 base, with 4 bases of the junction left unmatched. This CDR3 contains 16 residues. CDR3 amino acids: CASSLAAGTGNTEAFF. CDR3 nucleotide sequence: TGTGCCAGCAGCTTAGCGGCAGGGACAGGGAACACTGAAGCTTTCTTT.

The chain links TRBV30 to TRBJ2-7; the match to TRBD2 covers 9 bases. The CDR3 is made up of 15 amino acids. Germline trimming cut 0 bases from V and 2 bases from J; bases unmatched to any gene: 5. Germline values: CDR1 GTSNPN, CDR2 SVGIG (reference sequence). This CDR3 reads CAWSVQVAGAYEQYF. The CDR3 DNA reads as TGTGCCTGGAGTGTACAAGTAGCGGGGGCCTACGAGCAGTACTTC.

The chain uses TRBV7-2 and TRBJ2-1, with 7 positions matching TRBD2. This CDR3 spans 15 amino acids. The junction had 10 bases not matched to a gene; V was cut back by 5 bases and J by 6 bases. Germline V gene sequence: CDR1 SGHTA, CDR2 FQGNSA. CDR3 protein: CASSAWDYPANEQFF. CDR3 nucleotide sequence: TGTGCCAGCAGCGCGTGGGACTACCCGGCCAATGAGCAGTTCTTC.

The chain uses TRBV11-2 and TRBJ2-1; TRBD2 might be the D (5 bases). The length of the CDR3 is 11 residues. Germline V gives CDR1 SGHAT, CDR2 FQNNGV. Trimming left V 8 bases short and J 10 bases short, with 12 bases between. CDR3 bases: TGTGCCAGCGCCATCGGGGTGGAGCAGTTCTTC. This codes for CASAIGVEQFF.

The gene calls are TRBV6-1 and TRBJ2-7; 7 bases line up with TRBD1. Trimming took 4 bases from V and 3 from J; bases not matched to a gene: 6. Germline V gene sequence: CDR1 MNHNS, CDR2 SASEGT. CDR3 length equals 14 residues. The CDR3 coding sequence is TGTGCCAGCAGTGTTAGGGGACAGCTCTACGAGCAGTACTTC. Its translation is CASSVRGQLYEQYF.

V gene TRBV27 combines with J gene TRBJ2-2, with 8 bases lining up with TRBD1. V was clipped by 5 bases and J by 6 bases; unmatched bases: 8. The germline CDR1 and CDR2 sequences are MNHEY and SMNVEV (reference sequence). This CDR3 comprises 15 residues. The CDR3 DNA follows: TGTGCCAGCAGTCGCCCCGGGACAGGTCCCGGGGAGCTGTTTTTT. Protein sequence: CASSRPGTGPGELFF.

The chain links TRBV10-3 to TRBJ2-3; no firm D call. V gave up 6 bases and J gave up 0 bases, with 7 bases separating them. The germline V gene encodes CDR1 ENHRY and CDR2 SYGVKD. The CDR3 sequence is 13 residues long. CDR3 sequence: CAIRLDSTDTQYF. In DNA form, the CDR3 reads TGTGCCATCAGGCTGGATAGCACAGATACGCAGTATTTT.

The rearrangement uses TRBV19 and TRBJ2-3; 9 bases are a match to TRBD2. This CDR3 region has 16 residues. The junction had 9 bases not matched to a gene; V was cut back by 5 bases and J by 3 bases. CDR1 is LNHDA, CDR2 SQIVND, per germline (reference sequence). CDR3 nucleotide sequence: TGTGCCAGTAGTTCCGTCGTAGCGGGAGATACAGATACGCAGTATTTT. It yields the protein CASSSVVAGDTDTQYF.

Note on this clone: Other DNA sequences from this sample encode an identical CDR3 as well. This chain links TRBV5-1 with TRBJ2-1, with TRBD2 matching over 8 bases. Germline loops: CDR1 SGHRS, CDR2 YFSETQ. J was trimmed by 4 bases and V by 3 bases; bases with no gene match: 6. This CDR3 is built from 15 residues. For the CDR3, the DNA is TGCGCCAGCAGCTCGCTAGCGGGTTCTTACAATGAGCAGTTCTTC. This encodes CASSSLAGSYNEQFF.

This sequence joins TRBV6-1 and TRBJ2-7, with 7 bases identical to TRBD1. V shed 11 bases and J 6 bases; nucleotides not matched to a gene: 16. The CDR3 loop spans 14 amino acids. Germline values: CDR1 MNHNS, CDR2 SASEGT. CDR3 sequence (DNA): TGTGCCGGGAAGGGACAGCCTTCGGCCCCCGAGCAGTACTTC. Translation gives CAGKGQPSAPEQYF.

This clone has just one count. This chain uses TRBV5-1 with TRBJ2-6; D gene uncertain. This CDR3 contains 17 residues. Germline CDR1 reads SGHRS; CDR2 reads YFSETQ. With 0 bases removed from V and 0 bases from J, the gap between germline ends came to 10 bases. Here the CDR3 reads CASSLDGLSSGANVLTF. In DNA form, the CDR3 reads TGCGCCAGCAGCTTGGACGGGTTAAGCTCTGGGGCCAACGTCCTGACTTTC.

As concerns this clone: Other DNA sequences in the sample encode the same CDR3. The rearrangement joins TRBV5-1 to TRBJ2-1, with TRBD2 matching over 14 bases. This CDR3 has 16 residues. Germline values: CDR1 SGHRS, CDR2 YFSETQ. Losses at the gene ends were 4 bases for V and 7 bases for J; bases not matched to a gene: 7. CDR3 sequence: CASSTGTSGRSNEQFF. The CDR3 DNA reads as TGCGCCAGCAGCACCGGGACTAGCGGGAGAAGTAATGAGCAGTTCTTC.

This sequence joins TRBV14 and TRBJ1-1, with 8 positions matching TRBD1. The CDR3 is made up of 13 amino acids. Looked up from germline, CDR1 is SGHDN and CDR2 is FVKESK. The J segment lost 10 bases and the V segment lost 4 bases, leaving 8 bases of the junction unmatched. The chain's CDR3 is CASSPPGGGGAFF. CDR3 in DNA: TGTGCCAGCAGCCCCCCAGGGGGCGGGGGAGCTTTCTTT.

The V gene is TRBV9, the J gene TRBJ1-1, with D possibly being TRBD1 (5 bases). The CDR3 loop spans 16 amino acids. Trimming removed 0 bases from V and 3 bases from J, with 15 bases in between. Germline V gives CDR1 SGDLS, CDR2 YYNGEE. CDR3: CASSVGLGESYTEAFF. CDR3 in DNA: TGTGCCAGCAGCGTAGGCCTAGGGGAGAGCTACACTGAAGCTTTCTTT.

The V and J genes are TRBV6-1 and TRBJ2-7, with D tentatively TRBD1 or TRBD2 (6 bases each). The CDR3 is 14 amino acids. Trimming took 5 bases from V and 4 from J, leaving 15 bases between them. Germline V lookup: CDR1 MNHNS, CDR2 SASEGT. The CDR3 loop is CASSPGGQPYEQYF. In nucleotides, the CDR3 is TGTGCCAGCAGTCCCGGGGGACAACCTTACGAGCAGTACTTC.

The V gene is TRBV7-3, the J gene TRBJ2-2; TRBD1 might be the D (5 bases). Per the germline V gene, CDR1 is SGHTA and CDR2 is FQGTGA. V lost 5 bases, J lost 5 bases, and 12 bases lay in between. This CDR3 region has 14 residues. CDR3 sequence reads: CASSPQGFTGELFF. The CDR3 DNA reads TGTGCCAGCAGCCCGCAGGGTTTTACCGGGGAGCTGTTTTTT.

The V call is TRBV28, the J call TRBJ1-2; 12 bases line up with TRBD1. The CDR3 has 16 amino acids. Germline V lookup: CDR1 MDHEN, CDR2 SYDVKM. V lost 4 bases, J lost 3 bases, and 6 bases stayed unmatched. The CDR3 DNA sequence: TGTGCCAGCAGTTCGCCGGGACAGGGGGCGGACTATGGCTACACCTTC. Translating gives CASSSPGQGADYGYTF.

The DNA of the CDR3 is TGTGCCAGCAGCTTAGGACAGCCCCGTGGGTTCTTC. Its translation: CASSLGQPRGFF. The V and J genes are TRBV7-2 and TRBJ2-1, with a weak D call TRBD1 (5 bases). V dropped 1 base and J dropped 15 bases, with 13 bases sitting between them. The V gene's germline CDR1 is SGHTA and CDR2 FQGNSA. There are 12 residues in the CDR3. The whole variable domain, remainder taken from reference TRBV7-2 and TRBJ2-1, is GAGVSQSPSNKVTEKGKDVELRCDPISGHTALYWYRQSLGQGLEFLIYFQGNSAPDKSGLPSDRFSAERTGGSVSTLTIQRTQQEDSAVYLCASSLGQPRGFFGPGTRLTVL.

This chain uses TRBV6-6 with TRBJ2-1; D is uncertain. The CDR3 covers 12 residues. The germline gives CDR1 MNHNY, CDR2 SVGAGI (reference sequence). The V and J ends lost 6 bases and 9 bases respectively, with 12 bases between them. The CDR3 nucleotides read TGTGCCAGCAGCCAAGGGTATAGTGAGCAGTTCTTC. It yields the protein CASSQGYSEQFF.

The V gene is TRBV6-4, the J gene TRBJ2-1; 7 positions agree with TRBD1. V gave up 0 bases and J gave up 8 bases; unmatched junction bases: 4. The CDR3 extends over 14 amino acids. The V gene's germline CDR1 is MRHNA and CDR2 SNTAGT. The CDR3 reads CASSDSQGVHEQFF. The DNA of the CDR3 is TGTGCCAGCAGTGACTCGCAGGGGGTGCATGAGCAGTTCTTC.

The rearrangement joins TRBV19 to TRBJ2-1; D remains unclear. Germline V gene lookup returns CDR1 LNHDA and CDR2 SQIVND (reference sequence). V was cut by 5 bases and J by 3 bases, with 8 bases left in between. The CDR3 totals 13 residues. CDR3 sequence reads: CASSLVLYNEQFF. The CDR3 DNA reads as TGTGCCAGTAGTCTAGTTCTCTACAATGAGCAGTTCTTC.